This T cell receptor (beta chain) derives from a study of glioma-infiltrating T cells after dendritic cell vaccination. About the study: Patients received autologous tumor lysate-pulsed dendritic cell vaccination between 2003 and 2012.

This CDR3 has 15 residues. Looked up from germline, CDR1 is LGHNT and CDR2 is FRNRAP. After removal of 3 bases from V and 8 bases from J, the junction contained 5 bases not matched to a gene. Primers: 60 V beta forward and 13 J beta reverse. The assay was immunoSEQ multiplex PCR, and TCRdb's table has in-frame clones only and misses some. The repertoire holds fewer than 85,000 clones, with roughly 89% as singletons. The rearrangement uses TRBV12-5 and TRBJ2-1, with 12 positions matching TRBD2. The sequencing here drew on blood, taken before dendritic cell vaccination. The receptor was isolated from a human donor with glioblastoma. The CDR3 DNA sequence: TGTGCTAGTGGTTTCCTGACTAGCGGGAGCTATGAGCAGTTCTTC. Amino acids: CASGFLTSGSYEQFF.